This passage covers 15 T cell receptor beta chains from one sample sequenced in a study of blood T cells in healthy people across ages (dated by TCRdb to 2015 to 2017). The library was prepared using 5' RACE. The run used an Illumina HiSeq 2500. The second PCR ran for about 7 to 11 cycles and used a J-beta primer mix along with a sample-barcoded 5' primer. Starting from the raw public reads, TCRdb applied fastp trimming at Q25, assembled clones with MiXCR and retained in-frame beta chains. CDR3 protein sequences are deduplicated, and each keeps its most common genes and DNA. This sample lists approximately 400,000 distinct CDR3 sequences; about 52% were detected once. The top ten constitute 50% to 65% of the sample. The specimen was blood. These receptors were taken from a man in his sixties in good health.

This clonotype was observed a few times. The chain carries TRBV7-8 and TRBJ2-5, with 9 bases matching TRBD2. After removal of 0 bases from V and 5 bases from J, the junction contained 4 bases not matched to a gene. Germline values: CDR1 SGHVS, CDR2 FQNEAQ. The CDR3 consists of 15 residues. The CDR3 here is CASSLALSGRETQYF. As DNA, the CDR3 is TGTGCCAGCAGCTTAGCCCTGAGCGGGAGGGAGACCCAGTACTTC. The full variable domain, completed using reference TRBV7-8 and TRBJ2-5, is GAGVSQSPRYKVAKRGQDVALRCDPISGHVSLFWYQQALGQGPEFLTYFQNEAQLDKSGLPSDRFFAERPEGSVSTLKIQRTQQEDSAVYLCASSLALSGRETQYFGPGTRLLVL.

V is TRBV2 and J is TRBJ2-1, with 10 nucleotides matching TRBD1. CDR1 is SNHLY, CDR2 FYNNEI, per germline. The CDR3 is 13 residues long. The J segment lost 7 bases and the V segment lost 6 bases, leaving 3 bases of the junction unmatched. The CDR3 loop reads CASSRQGANEQFF. For the CDR3, the DNA is TGTGCCAGCAGCAGACAGGGGGCGAATGAGCAGTTCTTC. The full variable domain, with the rest looked up from reference TRBV2 and TRBJ2-1, is EPEVTQTPSHQVTQMGQEVILRCVPISNHLYFYWYRQILGQKVEFLVSFYNNEISEKSEIFDDQFSVERPDGSNFTLKIRSTKLEDSAMYFCASSRQGANEQFFGPGTRLTVL.

This chain joins TRBV18 and TRBJ2-7, with a possible D match to TRBD1 (5 bases). The CDR3 loop spans 13 amino acids. The germline V gene has CDR1 KGHSH and CDR2 LQKENI. V lost 8 bases and J lost 3, with 14 bases in between. The CDR3 here is CASADTEDYEQYF. The CDR3 DNA reads as TGTGCCAGCGCGGACACAGAAGACTACGAGCAGTACTTC.

Written as DNA, the CDR3 is TGTGCCAGTAGTATTGGAGGGGGCGGGTATGGCTACACCTTC. Protein: CASSIGGGGYGYTF. This rearrangement joins TRBV19 to TRBJ1-2; TRBD1 aligns across 7 bases. The CDR3 spans 14 residues. Trimming removed 3 bases from V and 5 bases from J; junction bases left unmatched: 6. CDR1 is LNHDA, CDR2 SQIVND, per germline (reference sequence).

This rearrangement joins TRBV29-1 to TRBJ2-7, with TRBD2 matching 7 bases. Germline values: CDR1 SQVTM, CDR2 ANQGSEA. V was pared by 4 bases and J by 7 bases, with 10 bases of the junction left unmatched. The CDR3 covers 13 residues. The CDR3 is CSVVVSGSGEQYF. CDR3 DNA: TGCAGCGTTGTTGTTAGCGGGTCCGGGGAGCAGTACTTC.

This clonotype was seen at least ten times. The V and J genes are TRBV4-2 and TRBJ1-1, with D maybe TRBD1 (5 bases). This CDR3 is built from 14 residues. Trimming stripped 4 bases from V and 1 base from J, with 10 bases between. Germline-derived CDR1 and CDR2 are LGHNA and YNFKEQ. This CDR3 reads CASSPGPANTEAFF. DNA of the CDR3: TGTGCCAGCAGCCCGGGGCCCGCGAACACTGAAGCTTTCTTT.

This sequence joins TRBV20-1 and TRBJ2-2, with a possible D match to TRBD2 (5 bases). Germline-derived CDR1 and CDR2 are DFQATT and SNEGSKA (reference sequence). The CDR3 covers 15 residues. The V end was cut by 5 bases, the J end by 4 bases, with 17 bases between. This CDR3 is CSAGLGGRGTGELFF. CDR3 nucleotides: TGCAGTGCTGGGCTAGGAGGTCGAGGCACCGGGGAGCTGTTTTTT.

V is TRBV20-1 and J is TRBJ2-4, with TRBD1 matching over 12 bases. With the DNA end fitting TRBJ2-7 better, the J assignment may be wrong. This CDR3 has 16 residues. In germline, CDR1 is DFQATT, CDR2 SNEGSKA (reference sequence). The chain's CDR3 is CSASPPWDRGQNEQYF. The DNA of the CDR3 is TGCAGTGCTAGTCCTCCATGGGACAGGGGGCAGAACGAGCAGTACTTC.

The rearrangement links TRBV4-3 to TRBJ2-7; TRBD2 might be the D (5 bases). Germline CDR1 and CDR2: LGHNA and YSLEER. V lost 1 base and J 1 base, leaving 14 bases between the germline ends. This CDR3 has 16 residues. The CDR3 DNA sequence: TGCGCCAGCAGCCAAGTTTGGGCGGGCCTGTCCTACGAGCAGTACTTC. Amino acids: CASSQVWAGLSYEQYF.

CDR3 region: CASSMSLAGDTQYF. The CDR3, as DNA: TGTGCCAGTAGTATGAGCCTAGCGGGAGATACGCAGTATTTT. The rearrangement uses TRBV19 and TRBJ2-3; 8 bases match TRBD2. Trimming cost V 3 bases and J 5 bases; bases outside gene matches: 4. Per the germline V gene, CDR1 is LNHDA and CDR2 is SQIVND (reference sequence). The CDR3 loop spans 14 amino acids.

This clonotype was detected ten times or more. This rearrangement joins TRBV5-1 to TRBJ1-1; 8 nucleotides match TRBD1. The trim removed 0 bases at V and 3 bases at J, leaving 4 bases unmatched. Germline V gene data show CDR1 as SGHRS and CDR2 as YFSETQ. The CDR3 totals 15 residues. CDR3 sequence (DNA): TGCGCCAGCAGCTTGGGACAGGGGATATACACTGAAGCTTTCTTT. This translates into CASSLGQGIYTEAFF.

The gene calls are TRBV4-2 and TRBJ1-6, with D unresolved. This CDR3 has 17 residues. Germline loops: CDR1 LGHNA, CDR2 YNFKEQ. The V gene lost 3 bases and the J gene lost 0 bases, with 12 bases spanning the gap. In DNA form, the CDR3 reads TGTGCCAGCAGCCACCCCACGGGGAGCTCCTATAATTCACCCCTCCACTTT. This gives the protein CASSHPTGSSYNSPLHF.

The chain has TRBV19 and TRBJ1-2; TRBD1 might be the D (6 bases). CDR3 length: 15 residues. CDR1 is LNHDA and CDR2 is SQIVND in the germline V gene (reference sequence). With 5 bases removed from V and 2 bases from J, the gap between germline ends came to 15 bases. The chain's CDR3 is CASSAKTGSNYGYTF. CDR3 coding DNA: TGTGCCAGTAGTGCCAAGACAGGATCCAACTATGGCTACACCTTC.

This chain joins TRBV7-2 and TRBJ1-2; 10 nucleotides align to TRBD1. Germline CDR1 is SGHTA and CDR2 is FQGNSA. The J segment lost 0 bases and the V segment lost 3 bases, leaving 19 bases of the junction unmatched. The length of the CDR3 is 21 residues. CDR3 loop: CASSLRLGIGDRGLPNYGYTF. Here the CDR3 DNA reads TGTGCCAGCAGCTTGAGGCTTGGCATTGGGGACAGGGGTCTTCCTAACTATGGCTACACCTTC.

In the case of this clonotype: This may come from a read error, since a much larger clone is one base off. The gene calls are TRBV6-1 and TRBJ2-5; TRBD1 might be the D (6 bases). TRBJ2-7 matches the DNA end more closely, so the J call is doubtful. Germline values: CDR1 MNHNS, CDR2 SASEGT. This CDR3 contains 14 residues. The CDR3 DNA is TGTGTCAGCAGTGAAGGCAGGGGCGGATACGAGCAGTACTTC. This translates into CVSSEGRGGYEQYF.